The source of this T cell receptor beta chain is a study of T cells after yellow fever vaccination. In making TCR cDNA, 5'RACE template switching added a universal primer site and UMIs to it. TCRdb re-called the 5' RACE reads with MiXCR, one entry per CDR3 protein. The sample records hundreds of thousands of distinct CDR3 sequences, 7.5% to 9.5% being singletons. CDR3 length equals 12 residues. V was pared by 8 bases and J by 4 bases, with 8 bases between. Germline CDR1 is SNHLY and CDR2 is FYNNEI. Worth noting for this clonotype: The antigen is undetermined.

The study, taken as a whole, reports: Among all clonotypes, a small share was observed in both CD4 and CD8 compartments.

The sequence was obtained from a man aged 18 to 30 who received the YFV17D yellow fever vaccine. This specimen consisted of CD4+ T cells sorted from PBMCs, obtained 5 days after the yellow fever booster vaccination. The chain recombines TRBV2 with TRBJ2-2; D ambiguous. The CDR3 loop reads CASAELTGELFF. The CDR3 nucleotides read TGTGCCAGCGCGGAGCTCACCGGGGAGCTGTTTTTT.